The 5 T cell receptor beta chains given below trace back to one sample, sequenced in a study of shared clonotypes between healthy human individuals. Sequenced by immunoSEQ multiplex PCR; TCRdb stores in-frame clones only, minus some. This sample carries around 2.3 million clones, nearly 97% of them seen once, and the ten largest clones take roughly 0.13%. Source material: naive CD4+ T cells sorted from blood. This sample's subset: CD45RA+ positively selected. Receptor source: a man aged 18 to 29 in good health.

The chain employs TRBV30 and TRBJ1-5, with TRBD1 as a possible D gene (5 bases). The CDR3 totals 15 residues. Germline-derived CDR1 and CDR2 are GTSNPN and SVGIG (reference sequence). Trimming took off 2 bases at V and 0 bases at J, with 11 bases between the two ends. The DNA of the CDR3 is TGTGCCTGGAGTTACGGACACGATAGCAATCAGCCCCAGCATTTT. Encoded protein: CAWSYGHDSNQPQHF.

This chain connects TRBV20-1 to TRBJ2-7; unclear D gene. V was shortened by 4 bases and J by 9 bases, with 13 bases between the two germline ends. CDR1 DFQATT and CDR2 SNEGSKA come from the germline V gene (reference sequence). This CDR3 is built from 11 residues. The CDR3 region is CSATLSGRQYF. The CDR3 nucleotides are TGCAGTGCTACTCTATCAGGACGGCAGTACTTC.

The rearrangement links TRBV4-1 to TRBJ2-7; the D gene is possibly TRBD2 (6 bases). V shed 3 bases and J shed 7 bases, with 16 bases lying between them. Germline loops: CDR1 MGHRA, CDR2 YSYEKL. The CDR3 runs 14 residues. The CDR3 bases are TGCGCCAGCAGCCAGCGGACGGGAGACCGGGAGCAGTACTTC. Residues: CASSQRTGDREQYF.

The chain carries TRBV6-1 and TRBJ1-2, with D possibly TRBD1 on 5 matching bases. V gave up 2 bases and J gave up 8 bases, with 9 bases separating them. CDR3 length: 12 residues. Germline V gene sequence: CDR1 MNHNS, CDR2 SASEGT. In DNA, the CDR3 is TGTGCCAGCAGTGAACCGGGGCGGGGCTACACCTTC. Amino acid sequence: CASSEPGRGYTF.

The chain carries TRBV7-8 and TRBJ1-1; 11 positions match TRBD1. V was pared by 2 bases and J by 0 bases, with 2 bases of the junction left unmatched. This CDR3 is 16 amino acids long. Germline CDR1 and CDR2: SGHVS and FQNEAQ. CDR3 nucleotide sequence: TGTGCCAGCAGCTTAATGGGACAGGGGGTGAACACTGAAGCTTTCTTT. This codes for CASSLMGQGVNTEAFF.